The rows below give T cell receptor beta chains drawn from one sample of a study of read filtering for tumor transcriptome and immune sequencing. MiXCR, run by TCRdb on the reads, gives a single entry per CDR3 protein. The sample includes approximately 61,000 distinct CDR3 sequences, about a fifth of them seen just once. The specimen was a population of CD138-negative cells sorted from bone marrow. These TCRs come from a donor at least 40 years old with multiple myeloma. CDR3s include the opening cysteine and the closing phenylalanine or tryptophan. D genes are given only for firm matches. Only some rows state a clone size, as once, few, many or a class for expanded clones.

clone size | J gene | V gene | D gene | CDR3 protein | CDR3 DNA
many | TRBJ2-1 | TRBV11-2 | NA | CASSLAGRGSQFF | TGTGCCAGCAGCTTAGCAGGCAGGGGATCACAGTTCTTC
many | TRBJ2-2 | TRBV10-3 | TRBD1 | CAISRQGRAGELFF | TGTGCCATCAGTCGACAGGGGCGCGCCGGGGAGCTGTTTTTT
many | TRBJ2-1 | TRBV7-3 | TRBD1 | CASSLMGQGYNEQFF | TGTGCCAGCAGCTTAATGGGACAGGGATACAATGAGCAGTTCTTC
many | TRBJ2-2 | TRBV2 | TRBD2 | CASRLAGRTGELFF | TGTGCCAGCAGACTAGCGGGACGAACCGGGGAGCTGTTTTTT
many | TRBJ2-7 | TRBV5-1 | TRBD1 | CASSLGVAQGAHEQYF | TGCGCCAGCAGCTTGGGGGTAGCACAGGGGGCCCACGAGCAGTACTTC
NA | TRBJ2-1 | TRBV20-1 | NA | CSATRGVGRGHSYNEQLF | TGCAGTGCTACAAGGGGGGTAGGCAGGGGCCACTCCTACAATGAGCAGCTCTTC
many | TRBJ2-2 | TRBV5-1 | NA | CASSLDAGGPTGELFF | TGCGCCAGCAGCTTGGATGCCGGGGGACCCACCGGGGAGCTGTTTTTT
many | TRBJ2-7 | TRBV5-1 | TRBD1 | CASRTGTGSYEQYF | TGCGCCAGCAGGACCGGGACAGGCTCCTACGAGCAGTACTTC
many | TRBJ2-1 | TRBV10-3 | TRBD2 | CAIGESGSSYNEQFF | TGTGCCATCGGGGAGAGCGGGAGCTCCTACAATGAGCAGTTCTTC
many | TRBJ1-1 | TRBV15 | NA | CATSRDRGTEAFF | TGTGCCACCAGCAGAGATCGGGGGACTGAAGCTTTCTTT
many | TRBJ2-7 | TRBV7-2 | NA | CASSLGRGSTYEQYF | TGTGCCAGCAGCTTAGGACGAGGTTCTACCTACGAGCAGTACTTC
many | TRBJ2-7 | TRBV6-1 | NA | CASSEQPAVPSYEQYF | TGTGCCAGCAGTGAACAGCCAGCGGTGCCCTCCTACGAGCAGTACTTC
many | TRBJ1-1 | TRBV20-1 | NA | CSARDMARGGTEAFF | TGCAGTGCTAGAGATATGGCCAGAGGAGGCACTGAAGCTTTCTTT
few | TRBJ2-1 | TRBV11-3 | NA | CASSLDRLSGGGRFF | TGTGCCAGCAGCTTAGATCGTCTTAGCGGAGGGGGCCGATTCTTC
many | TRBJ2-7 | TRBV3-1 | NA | CASSQDWAGDYEQYF | TGTGCCAGCAGCCAAGATTGGGCAGGAGACTACGAGCAGTACTTC
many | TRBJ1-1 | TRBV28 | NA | CASSLNRGTEAFF | TGTGCCAGCAGTTTAAATAGGGGCACTGAAGCTTTCTTT
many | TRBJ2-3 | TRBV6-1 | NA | CASYPGGAGTDTQYF | TGTGCCAGCTATCCCGGAGGGGCCGGCACAGATACGCAGTATTTT
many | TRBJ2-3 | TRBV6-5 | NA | CASRRQAPDTQYF | TGTGCCAGCAGGAGACAAGCCCCAGATACGCAGTATTTT
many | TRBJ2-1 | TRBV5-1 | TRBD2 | CAGSLGGGGNEQFF | TGCGCCGGCAGCTTGGGAGGCGGGGGCAATGAGCAGTTCTTC
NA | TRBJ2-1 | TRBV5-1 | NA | CAGSSGQGSYNEQFF | TGCGCCGGCAGCTCGGGACAAGGCTCCTACAATGAGCAGTTCTTC
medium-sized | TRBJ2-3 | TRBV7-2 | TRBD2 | CASSLLAGPTDTQYF | TGTGCCAGCAGCTTGCTAGCGGGTCCCACAGATACGCAGTATTTT
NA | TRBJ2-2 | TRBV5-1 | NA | CASRGAGTTGELFF | TGCGCCAGCAGGGGGGCAGGGACCACCGGGGAGCTGTTTTTC
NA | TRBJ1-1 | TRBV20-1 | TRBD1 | CSASKTGMTDTEAFF | TGCAGTGCATCAAAGACAGGGATGACGGACACTGAAGCTTTCTTT